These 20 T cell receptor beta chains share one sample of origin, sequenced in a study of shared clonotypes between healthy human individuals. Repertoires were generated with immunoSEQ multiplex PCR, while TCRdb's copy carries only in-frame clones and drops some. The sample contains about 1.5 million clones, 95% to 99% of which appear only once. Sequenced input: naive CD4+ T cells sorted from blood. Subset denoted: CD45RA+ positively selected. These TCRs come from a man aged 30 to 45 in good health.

The CDR3 reads CATSRVDAAYEQYF. DNA for the CDR3: TGTGCCACCAGCAGAGTGGACGCCGCCTACGAGCAGTACTTC. The rearrangement joins TRBV15 to TRBJ2-7, with D uncertain. The CDR3 has 14 amino acids. The V end was cut by 1 base, the J end by 2 bases, with 9 bases between. Germline CDR1 is LNHNV and CDR2 is YYDKDF (reference sequence).

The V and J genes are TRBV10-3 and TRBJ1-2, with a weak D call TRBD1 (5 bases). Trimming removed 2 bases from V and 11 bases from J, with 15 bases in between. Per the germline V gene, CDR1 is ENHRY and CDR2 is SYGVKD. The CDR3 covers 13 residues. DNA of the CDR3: TGTGCCATCAGTGAGAGGACAAGTACTTTTTACACCTTC. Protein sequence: CAISERTSTFYTF.

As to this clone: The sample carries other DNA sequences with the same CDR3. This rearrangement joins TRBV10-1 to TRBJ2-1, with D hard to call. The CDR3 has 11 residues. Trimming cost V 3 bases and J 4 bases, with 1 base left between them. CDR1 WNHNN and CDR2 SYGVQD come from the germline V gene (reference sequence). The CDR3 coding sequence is TGCGCCAGCAGTGATTACAATGAGCAGTTCTTC. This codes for CASSDYNEQFF.

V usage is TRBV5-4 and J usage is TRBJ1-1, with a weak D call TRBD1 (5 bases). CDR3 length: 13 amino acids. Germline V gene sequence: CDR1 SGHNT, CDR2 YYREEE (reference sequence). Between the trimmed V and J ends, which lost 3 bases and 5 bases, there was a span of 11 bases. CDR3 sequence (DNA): TGTGCCAGCAGCTACGAGCAGGGAACTGAAGCTTTCTTT. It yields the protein CASSYEQGTEAFF.

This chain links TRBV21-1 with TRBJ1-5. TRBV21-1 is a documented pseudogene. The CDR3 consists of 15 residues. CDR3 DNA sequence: TGTGCCAGCAGCAATTCGAAGAGTAGCAATCAGCCCCAGCATTTT. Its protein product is CASSNSKSSNQPQHF.

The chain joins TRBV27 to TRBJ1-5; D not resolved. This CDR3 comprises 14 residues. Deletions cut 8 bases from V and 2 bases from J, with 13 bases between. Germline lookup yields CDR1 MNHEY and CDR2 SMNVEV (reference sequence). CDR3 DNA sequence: TGTGCCAGCCTCCCCAGGCGCGGCAATCAGCCCCAGCATTTT. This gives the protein CASLPRRGNQPQHF.

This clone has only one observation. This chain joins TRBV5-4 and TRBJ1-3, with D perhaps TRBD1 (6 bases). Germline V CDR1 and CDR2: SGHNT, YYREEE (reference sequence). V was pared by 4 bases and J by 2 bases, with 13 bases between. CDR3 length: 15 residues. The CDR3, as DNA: TGTGCCAGCAGCCCCCACAGGGCTACTGGAAACACCATATATTTT. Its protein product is CASSPHRATGNTIYF.

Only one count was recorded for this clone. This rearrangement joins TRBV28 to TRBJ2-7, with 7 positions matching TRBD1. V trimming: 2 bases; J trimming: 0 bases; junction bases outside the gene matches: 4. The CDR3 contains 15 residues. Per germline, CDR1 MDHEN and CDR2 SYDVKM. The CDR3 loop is CASSLNRGTSYEQYF. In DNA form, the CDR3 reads TGTGCCAGCAGTTTAAACAGGGGTACCTCCTACGAGCAGTACTTC.

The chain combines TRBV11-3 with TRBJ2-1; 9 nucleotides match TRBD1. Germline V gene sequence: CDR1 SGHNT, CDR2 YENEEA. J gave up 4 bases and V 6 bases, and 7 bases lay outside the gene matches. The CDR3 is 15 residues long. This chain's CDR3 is CASSLDRGLYNEQFF. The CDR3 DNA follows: TGTGCCAGCAGTTTGGACAGGGGCCTTTACAATGAGCAGTTCTTC.

CDR3 DNA: TGTGCCAGCAGTGCCAGACTAGCGGGAGGAGGTCAGTTCTTC. It is translated as CASSARLAGGGQFF. The rearrangement joins TRBV25-1 to TRBJ2-1; 13 bases line up with TRBD2. Germline V gene lookup returns CDR1 MGHDK and CDR2 SYGVNS. With V trimmed by 4 bases and J by 13 bases, 7 bases remained unmatched. CDR3 length equals 14 residues.

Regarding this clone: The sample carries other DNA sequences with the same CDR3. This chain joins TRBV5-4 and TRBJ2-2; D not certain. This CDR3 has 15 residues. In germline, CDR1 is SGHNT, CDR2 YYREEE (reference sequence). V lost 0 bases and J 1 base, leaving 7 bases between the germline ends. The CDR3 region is CASSLGGRNTGELFF. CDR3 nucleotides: TGTGCCAGCAGCTTGGGGGGTCGGAACACCGGGGAGCTGTTTTTT.

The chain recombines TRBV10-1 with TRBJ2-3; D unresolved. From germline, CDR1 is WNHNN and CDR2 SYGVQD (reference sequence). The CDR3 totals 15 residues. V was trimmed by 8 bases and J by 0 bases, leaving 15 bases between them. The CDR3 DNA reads TGCGCCAGCTCGGCCGGGCCAGAGAGCACAGATACGCAGTATTTT. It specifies CASSAGPESTDTQYF.

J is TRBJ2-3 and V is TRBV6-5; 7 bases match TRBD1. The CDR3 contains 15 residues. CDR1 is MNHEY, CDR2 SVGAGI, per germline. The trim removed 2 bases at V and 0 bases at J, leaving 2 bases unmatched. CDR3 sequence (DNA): TGTGCCAGCAGTTACGGGACAGCTAGCACAGATACGCAGTATTTT. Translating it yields CASSYGTASTDTQYF.

CDR3 bases: TGCGCCAGCAGCCCCACCGGGACTTGGACTGAAGCTTTCTTT. Protein: CASSPTGTWTEAFF. This chain links TRBV5-1 with TRBJ1-1; weak D call: TRBD1 (5 bases). The CDR3 is made up of 14 amino acids. V lost 4 bases and J lost 5, with 15 bases in between. Germline-derived CDR1 and CDR2 are SGHRS and YFSETQ.

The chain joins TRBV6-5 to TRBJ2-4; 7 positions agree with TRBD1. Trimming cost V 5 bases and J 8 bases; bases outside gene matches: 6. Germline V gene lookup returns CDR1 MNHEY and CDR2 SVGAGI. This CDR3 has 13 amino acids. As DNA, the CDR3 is TGTGCCAGCAGTCGAACAGGGGACGACATTCAGTACTTC. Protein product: CASSRTGDDIQYF.

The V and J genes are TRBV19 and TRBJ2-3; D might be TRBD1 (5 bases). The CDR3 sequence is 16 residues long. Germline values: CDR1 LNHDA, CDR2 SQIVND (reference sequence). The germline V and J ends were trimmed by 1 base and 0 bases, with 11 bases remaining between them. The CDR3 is CASSIVGQGSTDTQYF. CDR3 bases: TGTGCCAGTAGTATAGTGGGCCAGGGAAGCACAGATACGCAGTATTTT.

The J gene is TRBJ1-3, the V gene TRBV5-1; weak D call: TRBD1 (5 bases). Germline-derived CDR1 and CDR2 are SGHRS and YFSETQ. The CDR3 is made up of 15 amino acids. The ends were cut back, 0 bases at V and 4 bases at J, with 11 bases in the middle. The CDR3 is CASSLGQSLGNTIYF. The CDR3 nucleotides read TGCGCCAGCAGCTTGGGACAGAGCCTGGGAAACACCATATATTTT.

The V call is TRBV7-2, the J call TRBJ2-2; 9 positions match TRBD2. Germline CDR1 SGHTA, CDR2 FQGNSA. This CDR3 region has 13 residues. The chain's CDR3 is CSGGRANTGELFF. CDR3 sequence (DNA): TGTTCCGGCGGGAGGGCGAACACCGGGGAGCTGTTTTTT.

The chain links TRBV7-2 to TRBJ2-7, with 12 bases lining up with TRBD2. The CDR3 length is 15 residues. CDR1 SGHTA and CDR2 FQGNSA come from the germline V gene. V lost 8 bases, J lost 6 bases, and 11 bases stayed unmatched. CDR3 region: CASGQSSGRAFEQYF. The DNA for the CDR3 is TGTGCCAGCGGCCAGTCTAGCGGGAGGGCTTTCGAGCAGTACTTC.

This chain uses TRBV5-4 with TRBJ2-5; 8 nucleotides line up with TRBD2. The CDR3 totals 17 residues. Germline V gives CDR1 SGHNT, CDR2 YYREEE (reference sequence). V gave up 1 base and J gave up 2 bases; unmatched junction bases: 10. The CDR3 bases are TGTGCCAGCAGCTTGTTACGGGCTAGCGGGCCACAAGAGACCCAGTACTTC. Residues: CASSLLRASGPQETQYF.